These T cell receptor beta chains were read from a single sample in a study of yellow fever vaccine responses in identical twins. TCRdb reprocessed the RT-PCR reads with MiXCR, giving one entry per CDR3 protein. This repertoire shows about 6,000 distinct CDR3 sequences, approximately 80% found once; its top ten account for 2.6%. The input for sequencing was T cells from blood (PBMCs), unsorted or a sorted subset (not recorded which), taken before or after yellow fever vaccination (not recorded which). Receptors originate from a woman younger than 35 who received the yellow fever vaccine. Both conserved end residues are part of each CDR3. The order of the fields is CDR3 protein, CDR3 DNA, J gene, V gene, clone size, D gene. D genes are given only for firm matches. Clone size, where shown, is once, few, many, or a class for clones that have expanded.

CDR3aa: CASSLARWSGRLYEQYF; CDR3nt: TGTGCCAGCAGCTTAGCACGTTGGAGCGGGAGGTTGTACGAGCAGTACTTC; j_gene: TRBJ2-7; v_gene: TRBV7-9; abundance: .; d_gene: TRBD2
CDR3aa: CASSLQGLNTEAFF; CDR3nt: TGTGCCAGCAGCTTGCAGGGCCTGAACACTGAAGCTTTCTTT; j_gene: TRBJ1-1; v_gene: TRBV11-3; abundance: .; d_gene: .
CDR3aa: CASSERGLAKTYEQYF; CDR3nt: TGCGCCAGCAGTGAGAGGGGACTAGCGAAGACCTACGAGCAGTACTTC; j_gene: TRBJ2-7; v_gene: TRBV10-1; abundance: .; d_gene: TRBD2
CDR3aa: CASSGGGGYTF; CDR3nt: TGTGCCAGCAGCGGAGGGGGAGGCTACACCTTC; j_gene: TRBJ1-2; v_gene: TRBV9; abundance: .; d_gene: .
CDR3aa: CAIRNEDRRLTDTQYF; CDR3nt: TGTGCCATCAGAAACGAGGACAGGCGCCTCACAGATACGCAGTATTTT; j_gene: TRBJ2-3; v_gene: TRBV10-3; abundance: .; d_gene: TRBD1
CDR3aa: CASSWGTGGFYNEQFF; CDR3nt: TGTGCCAGCAGCTGGGGGACAGGGGGCTTCTACAATGAGCAGTTCTTC; j_gene: TRBJ2-1; v_gene: TRBV5-4; abundance: .; d_gene: TRBD1
CDR3aa: CASSLDRDTEAFF; CDR3nt: TGTGCCAGCAGCCTGGACCGGGACACTGAAGCTTTCTTT; j_gene: TRBJ1-1; v_gene: TRBV4-2; abundance: once; d_gene: .
CDR3aa: CASSARARRAEAFF; CDR3nt: TGTGCCAGCAGCGCCAGGGCCCGGAGGGCTGAAGCTTTCTTT; j_gene: TRBJ1-1; v_gene: TRBV28; abundance: few; d_gene: .
CDR3aa: CASRGGGETQYF; CDR3nt: TGTGCCAGCAGGGGTGGGGGAGAGACCCAGTACTTC; j_gene: TRBJ2-5; v_gene: TRBV12-3/TRBV12-4; abundance: .; d_gene: .
CDR3aa: CAISEWRGQGGRYTF; CDR3nt: TGTGCCATCAGTGAGTGGCGAGGACAGGGGGGCCGCTACACCTTC; j_gene: TRBJ1-2; v_gene: TRBV10-3; abundance: .; d_gene: TRBD1
CDR3aa: CASRSGRNSPLHF; CDR3nt: TGTGCCAGCAGGTCCGGACGGAATTCACCCCTCCACTTT; j_gene: TRBJ1-6; v_gene: TRBV6-1; abundance: few; d_gene: .
CDR3aa: CGIPGLPHIQYF; CDR3nt: TGTGGTATACCGGGTCTTCCCCACATTCAGTACTTC; j_gene: TRBJ2-4; v_gene: TRBV7-7; abundance: .; d_gene: .
CDR3aa: CSVRGGFQETQYF; CDR3nt: TGCAGCGTTAGGGGGGGTTTCCAAGAGACCCAGTACTTC; j_gene: TRBJ2-5; v_gene: TRBV29-1; abundance: once; d_gene: .
CDR3aa: CASRTLGQGAGEQFF; CDR3nt: TGCGCCAGCAGGACCCTGGGACAGGGGGCTGGTGAGCAGTTCTTC; j_gene: TRBJ2-1; v_gene: TRBV5-1; abundance: once; d_gene: TRBD1
CDR3aa: CASSQGQVDEQFF; CDR3nt: TGCGCCAGCAGCCAAGGGCAGGTCGATGAGCAGTTCTTC; j_gene: TRBJ2-1; v_gene: TRBV4-1; abundance: .; d_gene: .
CDR3aa: CASSLVTSSYNEQFF; CDR3nt: TGTGCCAGCAGCTTAGTTACCAGCTCCTACAATGAGCAGTTCTTC; j_gene: TRBJ2-1; v_gene: TRBV11-3; abundance: .; d_gene: .